The clone carrying this TCR beta chain was detected only a few times. Germline V gene sequence: CDR1 SGHDT, CDR2 YYEEEE. This CDR3 has 14 amino acids. Trimming left V 4 bases short and J 0 bases short, with 10 bases between. This specimen belongs to a study of response to subunit inactivated influenza vaccine. TCRdb re-called the RT-PCR reads with MiXCR, one entry per CDR3 protein. The sample records under 950,000 distinct CDR3 sequences, approximately 22% being singletons. This chain links TRBV5-6 with TRBJ1-1, with D possibly matching TRBD1 (6 bases). The material was PBMCs from blood, obtained 5 days after vaccination. This TCR came from a man between 50 and 59 years old who received an inactivated influenza vaccine. Here the CDR3 reads CASSVGHMNTEAFF. The DNA for the CDR3 is TGTGCCAGCAGCGTGGGACATATGAACACTGAAGCTTTCTTT.